The rows below give T cell receptor beta chains drawn from one sample of a study of blood T cell repertoires in COVID-19. Some clones are missing from TCRdb's copy, which holds only in-frame ones; the method was immunoSEQ multiplex PCR. The sample holds about 16,000 clones, 85% to 90% seen once. Sequenced: peripheral blood. The receptors shown here come from an elderly woman with COVID-19, enrolled during active disease. CDR3s include the opening cysteine and the closing phenylalanine or tryptophan. D genes are given only for firm matches. Clone size is given for some rows only: seen once, a few or many times, or a class if the clone is expanded.

>TRBV10-3|TRBD1|NA|TRBJ1-5
TGTGCCATCAGTGACTCCGGACAGGGTGGCAATCAGCCCCAGCATTTT
CAISDSGQGGNQPQHF
>TRBV5-4|NA|once|TRBJ1-1
TGTGCCAGCAGCTTGGCCGGGGGGCAGAACACTGAAGCTTTCTTT
CASSLAGGQNTEAFF
>TRBV10-3|TRBD1|NA|TRBJ1-1
TGTGCCATCAGTGGGGGGACAGTTGGTACTGAAGCTTTCTTT
CAISGGTVGTEAFF
>TRBV19|NA|NA|TRBJ2-6
TGTGCCAGTAAGAGGAGCGCCTATGGGGCCAACGTCCTGACTTTC
CASKRSAYGANVLTF
>TRBV24-1|NA|few|TRBJ2-3
TGTGCCACGACGCCCGGACAAAGCACAGATACGCAGTATTTT
CATTPGQSTDTQYF
>TRBV4-3|NA|NA|TRBJ1-1
TGCGCCAGCAGCCAGGAGGACAGTGCCACTGAAGCTTTCTTT
CASSQEDSATEAFF
>TRBV25-1|TRBD2|NA|TRBJ2-3
TGTGCCAGCAGTGCCCCTCCCTTCACGGGAGGGCCCACAGATACGCAGTATTTT
CASSAPPFTGGPTDTQYF
>TRBV9|TRBD1|NA|TRBJ2-2
TGTGCCAGCAGCAGGACAGGGGAGAACACCGGGGAGCTGTTTTTT
CASSRTGENTGELFF
>TRBV19|NA|NA|TRBJ2-3
TGTGCCAGTGGCCGCGGACAATCACGCACAGATACGCAGTATTTT
CASGRGQSRTDTQYF
>TRBV15|NA|NA|TRBJ1-5
TGTGCCACCAGCAGAGAATGGGGGGGCGGTGAGCCCCAGCATTTT
CATSREWGGGEPQHF
>TRBV19|TRBD1|once|TRBJ2-1
TGTGCCAGTAGTACCGGACAGGGTAATCTCAATGAGCAGTTCTTC
CASSTGQGNLNEQFF
>TRBV6-5|NA|NA|TRBJ2-3
TGTGCCAGCAGTTACCAAGCGAGCACCACAGATACGCAGTATTTT
CASSYQASTTDTQYF
>TRBV6-5|TRBD1|once|TRBJ2-7
TGTGCCAGCAGCCCCGGGACAGGAAAGTACGAGCAGTACTTC
CASSPGTGKYEQYF
>TRBV18|TRBD2|NA|TRBJ2-4
TGTGCCAGCTCACCGCCGGGACTAGCGGGTTCCAAAAACATTCAGTACTTC
CASSPPGLAGSKNIQYF
>TRBV18|TRBD2|NA|TRBJ2-3
TGTGCCAGCTCACCGCTGGCCGCGGGAGACAACACAGATACGCAGTATTTT
CASSPLAAGDNTDTQYF
>TRBV2|TRBD1|NA|TRBJ2-5
TGTGCCAGCAGACCGACAGGGGGAGAGACCCAGTACTTC
CASRPTGGETQYF
>TRBV3-1/TRBV3-2|NA|NA|TRBJ1-4
TGTGCCAGCAGCCTGGAACGGGGGGTCTGGCAGGGGCTTCCGGGGACTAATGAAAAACTGTTTTTT
CASSLERGVWQGLPGTNEKLFF